One and the same sample provided the 26 T cell receptor beta chains below, sequenced in a study of T cell clusters in autoimmune cytopenias. Multiplex touch-down PCR amplified TRB using TRB-A and TRB-B pools in one tube. TCRdb re-called the multiplex PCR reads and catalogs CDR3 proteins one per entry, DNA excluded. Across several thousand distinct CDR3 sequences, the top ten clones capture 55% of the sample. Each sample's input was 250 ng genomic DNA, approximately 37,500 genome equivalents. This sample also belongs to another study, concerning T cell repertoires in aging, cancer and after chemotherapy.

The sample taken for sequencing was peripheral blood. These receptor sequences come from a human donor with chronic lymphocytic leukemia. The donor label of this sample is uncertain.

Its frequency marks this clonotype as medium-sized. The chain joins TRBV6-5 to TRBJ2-3. CDR1 is MNHEY, CDR2 SVGAGI, per germline. This CDR3 contains 14 residues. The CDR3 loop reads CASSYTNLGDTQYF.

The chain has TRBV7-9 and TRBJ1-1; TCRdb reports TRBD1, a call that lacks DNA to check it against. This CDR3 is 15 amino acids long. Per germline, CDR1 SEHNR and CDR2 FQNEAQ (reference sequence). The CDR3 is CASSLVDRRGPEAFF.

Frequency places this clonotype as medium-sized. The rearrangement joins TRBV6-1 to TRBJ1-2. Germline V gene data show CDR1 as MNHNS and CDR2 as SASEGT. The CDR3 has 13 residues. CDR3 residues: CASSISVNYGYTF.

This sequence joins TRBV12-3 or TRBV12-4 and TRBJ2-1. The length of the CDR3 is 15 residues. CDR3 residues: CASSYDRVSYNEQFF.

V gene TRBV4-3 combines with J gene TRBJ2-2. CDR1 and CDR2 (germline): LGHNA, YSLEER. The CDR3 is 14 residues long. CDR3 amino acids: CASSQRKNTGELFF.

The chain joins TRBV19 to TRBJ1-2; the D call of TRBD1 rests on TCRdb alone, since no DNA is present to check it. Looked up from germline, CDR1 is LNHDA and CDR2 is SQIVND (reference sequence). The CDR3 runs to 15 residues. The CDR3 region is CASSISGQGNYGYTF.

This chain joins TRBV13 and TRBJ1-1; TCRdb calls TRBD1, which cannot be checked without DNA. The length of the CDR3 is 14 residues. Germline CDR1 is PRHDT and CDR2 is FYEKMQ (reference sequence). CDR3 amino acids: CASSVGVGGLEAFF.

The chain links TRBV6-6 to TRBJ2-6. CDR1 MNHNY and CDR2 SVGAGI come from the germline V gene (reference sequence). The CDR3 length is 17 residues. CDR3 sequence reads: CASSYPTGTSGANVLTF.

The chain uses TRBV18 and TRBJ1-1; the TCRdb D gene call, TRBD1, has no DNA to confirm it. Germline V gene data show CDR1 as KGHSH and CDR2 as LQKENI. This CDR3 contains 13 residues. This chain's CDR3 is CASSPWDSAEAFF.

This clonotype is identified as medium-sized from frequency. The chain is built from TRBV11-1 and TRBJ2-3; TCRdb names TRBD2, which stays unverified in the absence of DNA. The CDR3 sequence is 16 residues long. Per the germline V gene, CDR1 is SGHAT and CDR2 is FQDESV (reference sequence). The CDR3 spells CASSLFGTSGGFTQYF.

This clonotype registers medium-sized by frequency. The chain links TRBV13 to TRBJ2-1; lacking DNA, the TRBD2 call made by TCRdb goes unchecked. Germline V CDR1 and CDR2: PRHDT, FYEKMQ (reference sequence). CDR3 length equals 18 residues. The CDR3 here is CASSPATSGEIPYNEQFF.

The rearrangement uses TRBV19 and TRBJ1-5. Germline values: CDR1 LNHDA, CDR2 SQIVND (reference sequence). The CDR3 is 13 residues long. This CDR3 reads CASSIDYVRPQHF.

The chain uses TRBV15 and TRBJ1-5. This CDR3 comprises 13 residues. The germline V gene has CDR1 LNHNV and CDR2 YYDKDF (reference sequence). The CDR3 spells CATRGYSNQPQHF.

The chain employs TRBV19 and TRBJ2-4; TCRdb gives TRBD1 as the D gene, but with no DNA this cannot be confirmed. The germline gives CDR1 LNHDA, CDR2 SQIVND (reference sequence). This CDR3 is 14 amino acids long. CDR3 region: CASSPSGTGDIQYF.

This chain uses TRBV5-1 with TRBJ2-5; TCRdb reports TRBD1, a call that lacks DNA to check it against. Germline CDR1 is SGHRS and CDR2 is YFSETQ. The CDR3 extends over 14 amino acids. CDR3 in amino acids: CASSVNRDWETQYF.

V usage is TRBV19 and J usage is TRBJ1-5; TCRdb's assignment of TRBD1 cannot be checked, as there is no DNA. This CDR3 is 18 amino acids long. Germline V gives CDR1 LNHDA, CDR2 SQIVND (reference sequence). This CDR3 reads CASSREDRGFYSNQPQHF.

The V and J genes are TRBV6-1 and TRBJ1-5; TCRdb picks TRBD1, but there is no DNA to check that call. The CDR3 is 15 residues long. The germline V gene has CDR1 MNHNS and CDR2 SASEGT. The chain's CDR3 is CASSDQRGPDQPQHF.

This clonotype is called medium-sized based on its frequency. This chain connects TRBV13 to TRBJ2-3. The CDR3 is made up of 12 amino acids. The germline V gene encodes CDR1 PRHDT and CDR2 FYEKMQ (reference sequence). This CDR3 is CATSGDTDTQYF.

This clonotype is classed as medium-sized (0.01 to 0.1%) by frequency. The V gene is TRBV5-5, the J gene TRBJ2-2; TCRdb gives TRBD1 as the D gene, but with no DNA this cannot be confirmed. Germline V gene data show CDR1 as SGHKS and CDR2 as YYEKEE (reference sequence). There are 16 residues in the CDR3. This CDR3 is CASRLVLGTPAGELFF. Full variable domain (outside the CDR3, taken from reference TRBV5-5 and TRBJ2-2): DAGVTQSPTHLIKTRGQQVTLRCSPISGHKSVSWYQQVLGQGPQFIFQYYEKEERGRGNFPDRFSARQFPNYSSELNVNALLLGDSALYLCASRLVLGTPAGELFFGEGSRLTVL.

This sequence joins TRBV4-2 and TRBJ2-2; TCRdb indicates TRBD1, and absent DNA this call remains unverified. CDR3 length: 17 amino acids. Germline CDR1 and CDR2: LGHNA and YNFKEQ. Here the CDR3 reads CASSQGLTGLNTGELFF.

The V gene is TRBV6-6, the J gene TRBJ2-1. Germline CDR1 is MNHNY and CDR2 is SVGAGI (reference sequence). CDR3 length equals 15 residues. This CDR3 reads CASSDRGSSYNEQFF.

V and J are TRBV5-1 and TRBJ1-2; TCRdb names TRBD1, which stays unverified in the absence of DNA. The CDR3 loop spans 13 amino acids. CDR1 is SGHRS, CDR2 YFSETQ, per germline. The CDR3 sequence is CASSSQGADGYTF.

Judged by frequency, this clonotype is medium-sized (0.01 to 0.1%). The CDR3 sequence: CASSLGQLDTQYF. The chain recombines TRBV27 with TRBJ2-3. The CDR3 sequence is 13 residues long. From germline, CDR1 is MNHEY and CDR2 SMNVEV (reference sequence).

This clonotype ranks as medium-sized in terms of frequency. The chain is built from TRBV5-4 and TRBJ2-1; TCRdb gives TRBD2 as the D gene, but with no DNA this cannot be confirmed. The CDR3 totals 15 residues. Germline lookup yields CDR1 SGHNT and CDR2 YYREEE (reference sequence). The CDR3 region is CASSPGLEYGNEQFF. Full variable domain (remainder filled in from reference TRBV5-4 and TRBJ2-1): ETGVTQSPTHLIKTRGQQVTLRCSSQSGHNTVSWYQQALGQGPQFIFQYYREEENGRGNFPPRFSGLQFPNYSSELNVNALELDDSALYLCASSPGLEYGNEQFFGPGTRLTVL.

The chain employs TRBV10-3 and TRBJ2-5; TCRdb indicates TRBD1, and absent DNA this call remains unverified. The CDR3 covers 14 residues. Per germline, CDR1 ENHRY and CDR2 SYGVKD. The CDR3 spells CAIKPGQGVETQYF.

V is TRBV5-6 and J is TRBJ1-1; TCRdb lists TRBD1, though no DNA is available to test this call. This CDR3 spans 16 amino acids. The germline V gene has CDR1 SGHDT and CDR2 YYEEEE. The CDR3 loop is CASSSIRDRWNTEAFF.